Listed below are T cell receptor beta chains from one sample, sequenced in a study of cytomegalovirus exposure and HLA in healthy donors. Clones were sequenced by immunoSEQ multiplex PCR, and TCRdb holds only the in-frame ones, with some missing. The data contain 30,000 to 40,000 clones, approximately 90% of them singletons. The material sequenced was PBMCs. The receptor set was obtained from a woman between 18 and 29 years old in good health and CMV-seronegative. Both conserved end residues are part of each CDR3. Clone size, where shown, is once, few, many, or a class for clones that have expanded.

TRBJ2-3 . TRBV9 CASSPRVIASTDTQYF
TRBJ2-3 . TRBV5-1 CASSLVQGAPDTQYF
TRBJ1-4 . TRBV9 CASSVAGGTNEKLFF
TRBJ1-5 . TRBV25-1 CASSGGGGGNQPQHF
TRBJ2-7 . TRBV15 CATSRDFGQIYEQYF
TRBJ2-2 . TRBV10-3 CAISESREPGELFF
TRBJ2-1 . TRBV4-2 CASRNRVLGNNEQFF
TRBJ1-5 . TRBV6-6 CASSYGDRVNQPQHF
TRBJ2-5 once TRBV5-6 CASSFAGGGGPGGTQYF
TRBJ2-7 . TRBV11-2 CASSLKLLAGGPYEQYF
TRBJ1-5 . TRBV9 CASSPTGGGNQPQHF